Listed below are T cell receptor beta chains from one sample, sequenced in a study of graft-versus-host responses after intestinal transplantation. Measured with immunoSEQ multiplex PCR; TCRdb has only the in-frame clones, and not every one. Of tens of thousands of clones in the sample, 94% are singletons; the top ten hold roughly 0.2%. These TCRs' antigens remain unknown. Material: unstimulated CD4+ T cells sorted from spleen or lymph node cells, obtained before transplant. The origin of the receptors is a human donor who was the organ donor for an intestinal transplant. CDR3s include the opening cysteine and the closing phenylalanine or tryptophan. Fields, in order: V gene, J gene, D gene, clone size, CDR3 DNA, CDR3 protein. D genes are given only for firm matches. The size field is filled for only some rows; it gives once, few, many or a size class.

TRBV29-1	TRBJ2-1	NA	once	TGCAGCGTTGATAATTTTTTGGGCAATGAGCAGTTCTTC	CSVDNFLGNEQFF
TRBV6-5	TRBJ1-6	NA	NA	TGTGCCAGCAGTACAATACGGGGGTATAATTCACCCCTCCACTTT	CASSTIRGYNSPLHF
TRBV6-5	TRBJ1-1	NA	NA	TGTGCCAGCAGTGTTATGGGGAGTGGTGAAGCTTTCTTT	CASSVMGSGEAFF
TRBV14	TRBJ2-6	NA	NA	TGTGCCAGCAGCCCCGCCGGTTGGAGGGGGAACGTCCTGACTTTC	CASSPAGWRGNVLTF
TRBV12-5	TRBJ1-1	NA	once	TGTGCTAGTGGTTTGCCGACAGGAGTGAACACTGAAGCTTTCTTT	CASGLPTGVNTEAFF
TRBV2	TRBJ1-2	NA	NA	TGTGCCAGCAGTGAACCCAGGGCGGGCGACTATGGCTACACCTTC	CASSEPRAGDYGYTF
TRBV7-9	TRBJ1-3	TRBD1	NA	TGTGCCAGCAGCCCCATGAAGGACAGGTACTCTGGAAACACCATATATTTT	CASSPMKDRYSGNTIYF
TRBV6-6	TRBJ1-2	NA	NA	TGTGCCAGCAGTTACATCGGAGCTAACTATGGCTACACCTTC	CASSYIGANYGYTF
TRBV11-3	TRBJ2-2	NA	NA	TGTGCCACCATAGACAAACAGGGTCGCACCGGGGAGCTGTTTTTT	CATIDKQGRTGELFF
TRBV19	TRBJ1-2	NA	NA	TGTGCCAGTAGTATATTTCTAGGGCAGGATGGCTACACCTTC	CASSIFLGQDGYTF
TRBV10-1	TRBJ2-1	TRBD2	NA	TGCGCCAGCAGTGAGGTGGGGGACTACACTTACAATGAGCAGTTCTTC	CASSEVGDYTYNEQFF
TRBV29-1	TRBJ2-1	TRBD2	NA	TGCAGCGTTGAAACTAGCGGGGGGAGCTCCTACAATGAGCAGTTCTTC	CSVETSGGSSYNEQFF
TRBV14	TRBJ1-6	TRBD1	NA	TGTGCCAGCAGCCCGACAGGGGCGATGAATTCACCCCTCCACTTT	CASSPTGAMNSPLHF
TRBV5-5	TRBJ2-7	TRBD2	NA	TGTGCCAGCAGCGAGACAAGCGGGGCCTACTCCTACGAGCAGTACTTC	CASSETSGAYSYEQYF
TRBV7-2	TRBJ2-1	NA	NA	TGTGCCAGCAGCTTAACGGGCGGTGTTTTTGAGCAGTTCTTC	CASSLTGGVFEQFF
TRBV2	TRBJ2-1	TRBD2	NA	TGTGCCAGCAGCCCGGGGACTAGCGGGGGGGCTAACAATGAGCAGTTCTTC	CASSPGTSGGANNEQFF
TRBV6-1	TRBJ2-7	NA	NA	TGTGCCAGCGGGGCCTACGAGCAGTACTTC	CASGAYEQYF
TRBV5-1	TRBJ1-2	TRBD1	once	TGCGCCAGCAGCTTCGCCCCGACAGGGGGCTGGGGGGGCTACACCTTC	CASSFAPTGGWGGYTF
TRBV7-9	TRBJ2-1	NA	NA	TGTGCCAGCAGCTTAGGCAGCAACAATGAGCAGTTCTTC	CASSLGSNNEQFF
TRBV19	TRBJ1-5	NA	NA	TGTGCCAGTAGTATAGGCTGGGGGGCCAGGTCTCGGCATAGCAATCAGCCCCAGCATTTT	CASSIGWGARSRHSNQPQHF
TRBV11-3	TRBJ2-1	TRBD1	NA	TGTGCCAGCAGCCACGGACAGGGGGCATACAATGAGCAGTTCTTC	CASSHGQGAYNEQFF
TRBV19	TRBJ1-2	NA	NA	TGTGCCAGTAGTATAACGACAGGTCTGTCCTATGGCTACACCTTC	CASSITTGLSYGYTF
TRBV5-1	TRBJ1-1	TRBD1	NA	TGCGCCAGCAGCCTGACAGGGGACACTGAAGCTTTCTTT	CASSLTGDTEAFF